Presented here are 26 T cell receptor beta chains from one specimen sequenced in a study of early T cells in non-severe SARS-CoV-2 infection. TCRdb analysed the 5' RACE reads with MiXCR anew, one entry per CDR3 protein. The sample consists of more than 45,000 distinct CDR3 sequences, about 8% of them appearing once. The source material was whole blood. The receptors were sampled from an adult who was a healthcare worker with PCR-confirmed SARS-CoV-2 infection or an uninfected control (not recorded which).

A remark on this clonotype: A junction boundary mismatches the germline segment, possibly from a read error. This sequence joins TRBV29-1 and TRBJ1-3; D unclear. The CDR3 is 15 amino acids. Germline V lookup: CDR1 SQVTM, CDR2 ANQGSEA. Here the CDR3 reads CSLDSMNLPGNTIYF. The CDR3 DNA is TGCAGCCTTGATAGCATGAATTTACCTGGAAACACCATATATTTT.

This clonotype was detected a few times. The chain joins TRBV20-1 to TRBJ2-3; TRBD2 matches 8 bases. Germline-derived CDR1 and CDR2 are DFQATT and SNEGSKA (reference sequence). With V trimmed by 0 bases and J by 2 bases, 4 bases remained unmatched. The CDR3 extends over 15 amino acids. Here the CDR3 reads CSARDGREATDTQYF. CDR3 nucleotide sequence: TGCAGTGCTAGAGATGGGCGGGAGGCCACAGATACGCAGTATTTT.

This clonotype was counted many times. The chain joins TRBV6-1 to TRBJ2-1; D may match TRBD1 or TRBD2 (6 bases each). Trimming stripped 6 bases from V and 3 bases from J, with 18 bases between. The CDR3 has 16 residues. CDR1 MNHNS and CDR2 SASEGT come from the germline V gene. The chain's CDR3 is CASSPQGTLNYNEQFF. CDR3 DNA: TGTGCCAGCAGCCCTCAGGGGACTCTTAACTACAATGAGCAGTTCTTC.

This clonotype was seen only a few times. The chain joins TRBV18 to TRBJ1-3, with D unclear. Germline CDR1 is KGHSH and CDR2 is LQKENI. The CDR3 is 16 amino acids. V dropped 6 bases and J dropped 0 bases, with 15 bases sitting between them. CDR3 residues: CASSSQTVLSGNTIYF. CDR3 in DNA: TGTGCCAGCTCGAGTCAAACCGTGCTCTCTGGAAACACCATATATTTT. The full variable domain, its missing parts supplied by reference TRBV18 and TRBJ1-3, is NAGVMQNPRHLVRRRGQEARLRCSPMKGHSHVYWYRQLPEEGLKFMVYLQKENIIDESGMPKERFSAEFPKEGPSILRIQQVVRGDSAAYFCASSSQTVLSGNTIYFGEGSWLTVV.

CDR3: CASSPLRATSYNSPLHF. The CDR3 DNA sequence: TGTGCCAGCAGTCCCCTCAGGGCGACCTCCTATAATTCACCCCTCCACTTT. The chain is built from TRBV28 and TRBJ1-6, with D perhaps matching TRBD1 (5 bases). The germline V and J ends were trimmed by 5 bases and 0 bases, with 14 bases remaining between them. CDR3 length: 17 amino acids. The germline V gene encodes CDR1 MDHEN and CDR2 SYDVKM.

This clonotype showed up many times. J is TRBJ1-2 and V is TRBV7-9; 10 bases are shared with TRBD1. With V trimmed by 6 bases and J by 6 bases, 10 bases remained unmatched. Germline V CDR1 and CDR2: SEHNR, FQNEAQ (reference sequence). The CDR3 spans 15 residues. In nucleotides, the CDR3 is TGTGCCAGCAGTATTGCGAGACAGGGGGCACATGGCTACACCTTC. It is translated as CASSIARQGAHGYTF.

This clonotype has more than one count but fewer than ten. The rearrangement links TRBV9 to TRBJ1-1, with D unresolved. Between the trimmed V and J ends, which lost 0 bases and 1 base, there was a span of 7 bases. The CDR3 is 14 residues long. CDR1 is SGDLS, CDR2 YYNGEE, per germline. Here the CDR3 reads CASSVDVRNTEAFF. CDR3 nucleotides: TGTGCCAGCAGCGTAGACGTCCGGAACACTGAAGCTTTCTTT.

V usage is TRBV9 and J usage is TRBJ2-3; TRBD2 aligns across 10 bases. The junction had 12 bases not matched to a gene; V was cut back by 2 bases and J by 3 bases. The CDR3 is made up of 18 amino acids. Germline-derived CDR1 and CDR2 are SGDLS and YYNGEE. CDR3 protein: CASSVALTLAGYTDTQYF. In nucleotides, the CDR3 is TGTGCCAGCAGCGTCGCCTTAACACTAGCGGGATATACAGATACGCAGTATTTT.

V is TRBV27 and J is TRBJ1-5; tentatively, D is TRBD1 (6 bases). V was shortened by 5 bases and J by 3 bases, with 14 bases between the two germline ends. The germline V gene has CDR1 MNHEY and CDR2 SMNVEV (reference sequence). The CDR3 consists of 15 residues. The CDR3 nucleotides read TGTGCCAGCAGTCCCACGGGACACCACAATCAGCCCCAGCATTTT. Translating it yields CASSPTGHHNQPQHF.

This clonotype was counted at least ten times. The CDR3 DNA reads as TGTGCCAGCAGCCCATCAGGCAGGATAAATGAGCAGTTCTTC. Encoded protein: CASSPSGRINEQFF. The chain is built from TRBV7-3 and TRBJ2-1; no reliable D call. From germline, CDR1 is SGHTA and CDR2 FQGTGA. The V gene lost 5 bases and the J gene lost 7 bases, with 15 bases spanning the gap. This CDR3 is 14 amino acids long.

The sample holds many counts of this clonotype. The chain is built from TRBV12-3 or TRBV12-4 and TRBJ2-1, with a possible D match to TRBD2 (6 bases). Trimming removed 6 bases at V and 6 bases at J, with 9 bases between. The CDR3 contains 12 residues. The DNA for the CDR3 is TGTGCCAGCAGCCCGACTAGCAATGAGCAGTTCTTC. Its protein is CASSPTSNEQFF.

The rearrangement uses TRBV4-2 and TRBJ2-1; 10 positions match TRBD2. The trim removed 4 bases at V and 8 bases at J, leaving 8 bases unmatched. The CDR3 is 15 amino acids. CDR1 and CDR2 from the germline V gene are LGHNA and YNFKEQ. CDR3 bases: TGTGCCAGCAGCCCAACTAGCGGGATTACCCATGAGCAGTTCTTC. As protein: CASSPTSGITHEQFF.

This clonotype was counted a few times. The chain has TRBV5-5 and TRBJ1-3; D remains ambiguous. The germline V gene encodes CDR1 SGHKS and CDR2 YYEKEE (reference sequence). V was cut by 4 bases and J by 0 bases, with 11 bases left in between. The CDR3 has 15 residues. The DNA for the CDR3 is TGTGCCAGCAGCCCGACGTCAGTCTCTGGAAACACCATATATTTT. This encodes CASSPTSVSGNTIYF.

This clonotype was observed at least ten times. J is TRBJ2-2 and V is TRBV7-8; unclear D gene. The germline gives CDR1 SGHVS, CDR2 FQNEAQ. This CDR3 is 14 amino acids long. V dropped 7 bases and J dropped 5 bases, with 14 bases sitting between them. CDR3 bases: TGTGCCAGCAAGGCCTGGCGAGAAACCGGGGAGCTGTTTTTT. Translating gives CASKAWRETGELFF.

The chain couples TRBV28 to TRBJ2-5; D perhaps matches TRBD1 (6 bases). This CDR3 is 12 amino acids long. The V end was cut by 5 bases, the J end by 5 bases, with 9 bases between. Germline assignment: CDR1 MDHEN and CDR2 SYDVKM. The CDR3 spells CASSTQGETQYF. As DNA, the CDR3 is TGTGCCAGCAGTACCCAGGGGGAGACCCAGTACTTC.

This clonotype was seen ten or more times. This chain joins TRBV4-2 and TRBJ2-7, with a tentative D call TRBD2 (6 bases). V shed 4 bases and J shed 7 bases, with 17 bases lying between them. This CDR3 region has 14 residues. In germline, CDR1 is LGHNA, CDR2 YNFKEQ. This chain's CDR3 is CASSPSREPGEQYF. DNA for the CDR3: TGTGCCAGCAGCCCCTCCCGGGAGCCGGGTGAGCAGTACTTC.

The chain recombines TRBV30 with TRBJ2-3, with TRBD2 matching 7 bases. Per germline, CDR1 GTSNPN and CDR2 SVGIG (reference sequence). Unmatched junction bases numbered 4, after V lost 1 base and J lost 6 bases. The CDR3 has 13 residues. The CDR3 loop is CAWSAGTMDTQYF. Written as DNA, the CDR3 is TGTGCCTGGAGTGCCGGGACTATGGATACGCAGTATTTT.

The DNA for the CDR3 is TGCGCCAGCAGCTTGGACGAGTTTAATGAGCAGTTCTTC. It codes for CASSLDEFNEQFF. This rearrangement joins TRBV5-1 to TRBJ2-1; D remains ambiguous. Germline lookup yields CDR1 SGHRS and CDR2 YFSETQ. Trimming shortened V by 0 bases and J by 7 bases, and 8 bases separated the two germline ends. CDR3 length: 13 residues.

Ten or more counts support this clonotype. The chain combines TRBV3-1 with TRBJ1-1; possibly TRBD1 for D (5 bases). Germline lookup yields CDR1 LGHDT and CDR2 YNNKEL (reference sequence). Trimming stripped 4 bases from V and 5 bases from J, with 8 bases between. There are 12 residues in the CDR3. CDR3 sequence reads: CASSPDRTEAFF. CDR3 bases: TGTGCCAGCAGCCCCGACAGAACTGAAGCTTTCTTT.

There are many counts of this clonotype. The rearrangement joins TRBV20-1 to TRBJ2-3, with 12 bases matching TRBD2. This CDR3 spans 16 amino acids. Trimming removed 5 bases from V and 6 bases from J; junction bases left unmatched: 12. From germline, CDR1 is DFQATT and CDR2 SNEGSKA (reference sequence). The CDR3 is CSASTLLAGGLDTQYF. CDR3 DNA: TGCAGTGCTTCCACTTTACTAGCGGGAGGCCTCGATACGCAGTATTTT.

This clonotype was picked up many times. This rearrangement joins TRBV7-9 to TRBJ1-5, with D tentatively TRBD1 (5 bases). Germline CDR1 is SEHNR and CDR2 is FQNEAQ (reference sequence). The V gene lost 5 bases and the J gene lost 5 bases, with 10 bases spanning the gap. The CDR3 is 13 residues long. This chain's CDR3 is CASSVGADQPQHF. CDR3 in DNA: TGTGCCAGCAGCGTTGGGGCAGATCAGCCCCAGCATTTT.

This clonotype has more than one count but fewer than ten. The chain links TRBV29-1 to TRBJ2-7; D gene uncertain. Trimming stripped 7 bases from V and 3 bases from J, with 16 bases between. The CDR3 consists of 13 residues. Germline V CDR1 and CDR2: SQVTM, ANQGSEA. The CDR3 here is CSAPGPDHYEQYF. CDR3 in DNA: TGCAGCGCCCCTGGGCCGGATCACTACGAGCAGTACTTC.

By frequency in the sample, this clonotype is medium-sized. The CDR3 protein is CASSEPGTNTEAFF. The CDR3 DNA is TGTGCCAGCAGTGAACCTGGAACGAACACTGAAGCTTTCTTT. This rearrangement joins TRBV25-1 to TRBJ1-1; the D is unclear. With 2 bases removed from V and 1 base from J, the gap between germline ends came to 8 bases. Germline loops: CDR1 MGHDK, CDR2 SYGVNS. The CDR3 is made up of 14 amino acids.

This clonotype has a count of ten or more. This chain links TRBV5-6 with TRBJ2-7; TRBD1 aligns across 7 bases. Germline CDR1 and CDR2: SGHDT and YYEEEE. The CDR3 extends over 13 amino acids. V shed 2 bases, J shed 7 bases, and the junction held 6 bases outside the gene matches. The CDR3 is CASSFGTATEQYF. The CDR3 region has the DNA TGTGCCAGCAGCTTCGGGACAGCAACGGAGCAGTACTTC.

The chain employs TRBV6-5 and TRBJ1-1; TRBD1 agrees at 7 bases. After removal of 8 bases from V and 8 bases from J, the junction contained 11 bases not matched to a gene. Germline assignment: CDR1 MNHEY and CDR2 SVGAGI. The CDR3 contains 13 residues. The CDR3 nucleotides are TGTGCCAGCTCCCTCGAGGGGGCGAGAGAAGCTTTCTTT. This translates into CASSLEGAREAFF.

This clonotype was counted ten times or more. V and J are TRBV18 and TRBJ2-7, with TRBD1 matching over 7 bases. V shed 3 bases, J shed 5 bases, and the junction held 10 bases outside the gene matches. The CDR3 has 15 amino acids. Germline lookup yields CDR1 KGHSH and CDR2 LQKENI. The CDR3: CASSPNDRVSHEQYF. CDR3 DNA sequence: TGTGCCAGCTCACCTAATGACAGGGTGTCCCACGAGCAGTACTTC.